The entry that follows covers one T cell receptor (beta chain) sequence. The data are from a study of blood T cell repertoires in COVID-19. Study context: The United States, Italy and Spain provided the acute and convalescent COVID-19 samples.

Germline-derived CDR1 and CDR2 are SGHVS and FQNEAQ. This CDR3 contains 14 residues. V dropped 0 bases and J dropped 8; count of bases not matched to a gene: 3. Clones were sequenced by immunoSEQ multiplex PCR, and TCRdb holds only the in-frame ones, with some missing. The sample holds about 120,000 clones, roughly 80% seen once. Sequencing was performed on peripheral blood. The origin of this receptor is a human donor in a cohort sampled during active COVID-19. The gene calls are TRBV7-8 and TRBJ1-4; TRBD1 matches 7 bases. Written as DNA, the CDR3 is TGTGCCAGCAGCTTAGCACAGGGGAAGGAAAAACTGTTTTTT. It is translated as CASSLAQGKEKLFF.